This T cell receptor (beta chain) was recorded in a study of OX40 agonist ivuxolimab in advanced cancers. At the level of the study: Patients were dosed intravenously with ivuxolimab at 0.01 to 10 mg/kg every 2 weeks. Patients undergoing dose escalation presented with hepatocellular carcinoma, melanoma, renal cell or head and neck cancer.

About this clone itself: Its matching antigen is unknown.

Germline V CDR1 and CDR2: PRHDT, FYEKMQ (reference sequence). The V gene end was trimmed by 5 bases and the J gene end by 4 bases; junction bases not matched to a gene: 9. The CDR3 is made up of 15 amino acids. Sequencing was performed with immunoSEQ multiplex PCR; in TCRdb, only in-frame clones are kept and a portion is missing. This repertoire shows about 70,000 clones, roughly nine tenths found once; its top ten account for under 10%. If patients had autoimmune disease history or systemic immunosuppression, they were excluded. General observations from the study: Among the least clonally expanded were partial responders at 0.1-3.0 mg/kg.

This TCR was sampled from an adult with an advanced solid tumor such as melanoma, head and neck, liver or kidney cancer. The genes are TRBV13 and TRBJ1-1, with TRBD1 identical over 8 bases. Source: CD4+ or CD8+ T cells sorted from blood, taken in a trial of the OX40 agonist ivuxolimab. The CDR3 DNA is TGTGCCAGCAGCCCCGGACAGGGTAGGTCCACTGAAGCTTTCTTT. Protein sequence: CASSPGQGRSTEAFF.